This T cell receptor beta chain was captured by sequencing in a study of T-cell reconstitution after alpha-beta-depleted transplantation in children. General study points: Expanded clones from the graft, numbering several hundred, reportedly supplied alpha-beta T cells about two months after transplant. In some patients, recipient T cells and intrathymic progenitors surviving conditioning explained high day-60 diversity. T-cell numbers and diversity one year post-transplant derived largely from freshly generated T cells.

Unique molecular identifiers were incorporated during preparation of the TCRbeta library. TCRdb reprocessed the PCR reads with MiXCR, giving one entry per CDR3 protein. The table records hundreds of thousands of distinct CDR3 sequences, under 20% of them present only once. This clonotype was seen a handful of times. Its antigen remains unidentified. This TCR was recovered from a boy under three years old who had a stem cell transplant for Wiskott-Aldrich syndrome, so the T cells may come from the graft donor. The specimen comprised PBMCs, mostly from graft donor cells, sampled 360 days after TCRalphabeta/CD19-depleted stem cell transplant.

The DNA for the CDR3 is TGTGCCAGCAGCTTAGGCCCCTGGGATGAGCAGTTCTTC. It yields the protein CASSLGPWDEQFF. The rearrangement links TRBV7-7 to TRBJ2-1; D uncertain. V lost 1 base to trimming and J lost 8 bases, with 9 bases between them. The CDR3 runs 13 residues. CDR1 is SSHAT and CDR2 is FNYEAQ in the germline V gene (reference sequence).